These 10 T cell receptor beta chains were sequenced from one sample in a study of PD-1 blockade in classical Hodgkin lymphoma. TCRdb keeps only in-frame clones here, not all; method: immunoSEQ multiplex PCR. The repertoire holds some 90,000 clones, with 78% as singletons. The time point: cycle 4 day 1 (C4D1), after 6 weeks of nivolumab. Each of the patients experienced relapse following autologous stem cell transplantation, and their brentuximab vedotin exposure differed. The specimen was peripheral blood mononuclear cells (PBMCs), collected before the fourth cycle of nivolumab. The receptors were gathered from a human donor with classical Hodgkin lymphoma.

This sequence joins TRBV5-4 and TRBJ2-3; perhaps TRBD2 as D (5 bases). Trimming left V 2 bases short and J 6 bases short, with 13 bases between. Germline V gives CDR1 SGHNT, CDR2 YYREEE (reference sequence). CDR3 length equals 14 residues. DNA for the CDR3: TGTGCCAGCAGCTTCCCGGGGATCTCGGATACGCAGTATTTT. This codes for CASSFPGISDTQYF.

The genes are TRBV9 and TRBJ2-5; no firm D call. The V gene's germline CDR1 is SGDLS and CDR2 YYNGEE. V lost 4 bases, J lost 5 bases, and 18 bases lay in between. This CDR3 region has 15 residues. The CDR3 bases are TGTGCCAGCAGCACAAGAGGTGGCATCGTGGAGACCCAGTACTTC. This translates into CASSTRGGIVETQYF.

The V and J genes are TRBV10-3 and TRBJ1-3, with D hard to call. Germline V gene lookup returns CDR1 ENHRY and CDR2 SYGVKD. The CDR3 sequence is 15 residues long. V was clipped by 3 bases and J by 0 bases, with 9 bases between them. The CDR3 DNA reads TGTGCCATCAGTGATCAGATTAGCTCTGGAAACACCATATATTTT. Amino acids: CAISDQISSGNTIYF.

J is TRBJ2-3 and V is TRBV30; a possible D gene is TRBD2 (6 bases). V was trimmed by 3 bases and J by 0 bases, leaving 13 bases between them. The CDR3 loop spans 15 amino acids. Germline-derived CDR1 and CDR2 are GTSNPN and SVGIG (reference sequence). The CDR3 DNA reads TGTGCCTGGAGCCTTGGAGGGGCTAGCACAGATACGCAGTATTTT. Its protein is CAWSLGGASTDTQYF.

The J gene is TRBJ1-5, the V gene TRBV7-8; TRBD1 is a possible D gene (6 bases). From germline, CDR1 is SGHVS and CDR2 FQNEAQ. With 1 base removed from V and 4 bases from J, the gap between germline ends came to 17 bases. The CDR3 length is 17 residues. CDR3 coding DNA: TGTGCCAGCAGCTTAGAGCCCCGGGGGGCGAGTAATCAGCCCCAGCATTTT. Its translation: CASSLEPRGASNQPQHF.

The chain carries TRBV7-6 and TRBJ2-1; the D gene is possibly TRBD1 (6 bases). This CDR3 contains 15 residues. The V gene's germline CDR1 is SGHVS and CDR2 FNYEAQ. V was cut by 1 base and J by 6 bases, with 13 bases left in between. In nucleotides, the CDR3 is TGTGCCAGCAGCTTAGGAAATGGACAGCTCAATGAGCAGTTCTTC. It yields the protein CASSLGNGQLNEQFF. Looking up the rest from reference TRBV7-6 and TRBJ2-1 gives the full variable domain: GAGVSQSPRYKVTKRGQDVALRCDPISGHVSLYWYRQALGQGPEFLTYFNYEAQQDKSGLPNDRFSAERPEGSISTLTIQRTEQRDSAMYRCASSLGNGQLNEQFFGPGTRLTVL.

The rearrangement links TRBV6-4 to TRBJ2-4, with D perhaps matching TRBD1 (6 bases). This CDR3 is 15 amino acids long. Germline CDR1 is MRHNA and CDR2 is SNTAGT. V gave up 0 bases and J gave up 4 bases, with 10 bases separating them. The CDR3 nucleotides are TGTGCCAGCAGTGACTCGGCTACAGGGAAAAACATTCAGTACTTC. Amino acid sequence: CASSDSATGKNIQYF.

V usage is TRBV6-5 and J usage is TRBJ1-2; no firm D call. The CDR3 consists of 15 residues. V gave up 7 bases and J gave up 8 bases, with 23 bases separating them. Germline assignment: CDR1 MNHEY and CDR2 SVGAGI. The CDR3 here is CASKTPTRPLRGYTF. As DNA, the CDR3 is TGTGCCAGCAAAACCCCCACGCGTCCCCTGCGGGGCTACACCTTC.

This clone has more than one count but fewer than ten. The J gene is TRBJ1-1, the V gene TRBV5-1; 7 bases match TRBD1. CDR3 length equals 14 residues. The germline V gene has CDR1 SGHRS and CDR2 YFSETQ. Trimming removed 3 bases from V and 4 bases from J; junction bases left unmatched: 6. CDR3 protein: CASSSTGLGTEAFF. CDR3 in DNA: TGCGCCAGCAGCTCGACAGGGTTGGGCACTGAAGCTTTCTTT.

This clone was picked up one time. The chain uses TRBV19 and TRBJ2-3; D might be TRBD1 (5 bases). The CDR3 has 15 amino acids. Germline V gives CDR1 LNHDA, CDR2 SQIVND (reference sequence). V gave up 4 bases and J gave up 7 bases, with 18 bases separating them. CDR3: CASSNGQGETNTQYF. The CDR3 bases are TGTGCCAGTAGTAACGGGCAGGGTGAGACAAATACGCAGTATTTT.